The rows below give T cell receptor beta chains drawn from one sample of a study of blood T cells in healthy people across ages. From the 5' RACE reads, TCRdb called clonotypes with MiXCR, one entry per CDR3 protein. The repertoire holds fewer than 2,000,000 distinct CDR3 sequences, with about 39% as singletons. The specimen sequenced was blood. These receptors all stem from a human donor in good health. The CDR3 runs from the conserved cysteine through the conserved F or W. Fields, in order: D gene, V gene, clone size, J gene, CDR3 DNA, CDR3 protein. D genes are given only for firm matches. A row's size may be missing; if present it is once, few, many or a size class.

NA	TRBV2	NA	TRBJ2-5	TGTGCCAGCTCCTGGGACGTCCAAGAGACCCAGTACTTC	CASSWDVQETQYF
NA	TRBV9	NA	TRBJ1-5	TGTGCCAGCAGCCTAGGGGGGGGACCAGAGCCCCAGCATTTT	CASSLGGGPEPQHF
NA	TRBV28	few	TRBJ2-7	TGTGCCAGCAGTGCCGGGACTTTTAGCTCCTACGAGCAGTACTTC	CASSAGTFSSYEQYF
TRBD2	TRBV27	many	TRBJ2-5	TGTGCCAGCAGTCCGGGACTAGCGAGAGAGACCCAGTACTTC	CASSPGLARETQYF
TRBD1	TRBV28	NA	TRBJ1-2	TGTGCCAGCAGATACGGACAGGTGGTCTATGGCTACACCTTC	CASRYGQVVYGYTF
NA	TRBV10-3	NA	TRBJ2-5	TGTGCCATCAGTGAGGGTAGAGGAGGGGTGCAAGAGACCCAGTACTTC	CAISEGRGGVQETQYF
TRBD1	TRBV7-3	NA	TRBJ1-2	TGTGCCAGCAGCGAGACCCCGGGACAGGGAGAAGGCTACACCTTC	CASSETPGQGEGYTF
NA	TRBV7-2	few	TRBJ2-1	TGTGCCAGCAGCGGAGCGGAGACCTCCTACAATGAGCAGTTCTTC	CASSGAETSYNEQFF
NA	TRBV24-1	few	TRBJ1-2	TGTGCCACCAGTGACAGGGACGGAGGTAGCTATGGCTACACCTTC	CATSDRDGGSYGYTF
NA	TRBV7-8	few	TRBJ2-5	TGTGCCAGCAGCGCGATTAGTACCCAGTACTTC	CASSAISTQYF
NA	TRBV2	few	TRBJ2-7	TGTGCCAGCAGTACCCAGACCGGTTCCTACGAGCAGTACTTC	CASSTQTGSYEQYF
TRBD1	TRBV12-3/TRBV12-4	NA	TRBJ1-2	TGTGCCAGCAGTTTATCGGGACAGTCCGGCTACACCTTC	CASSLSGQSGYTF
NA	TRBV12-3/TRBV12-4	NA	TRBJ2-3	TGTGCCAGCACCCCTTGGAGAGGGAGGTCAGATACGCAGTATTTT	CASTPWRGRSDTQYF
NA	TRBV20-1	NA	TRBJ2-1	TGCAGTGCTAGAGTGGACGGACGCGATGAGCAGTTCTTC	CSARVDGRDEQFF
NA	TRBV20-1	NA	TRBJ2-7	TGCAGTGCTAGTGGGGGAGTTTCTATCACCACCTACGAGCAGTACTTC	CSASGGVSITTYEQYF
NA	TRBV9	NA	TRBJ2-3	TGTGCCAGCAGCGGTACGAGGAATACGCAGTATTTT	CASSGTRNTQYF
TRBD1	TRBV7-2	few	TRBJ1-1	TGTGCCAGCAGCTTACCATCACAGGGGGACACTGAAGCTTTCTTT	CASSLPSQGDTEAFF
NA	TRBV4-3	NA	TRBJ2-7	TGCGCCAGCAGCCAAGATGAGGGGTCCATCTCCTACGAGCAGTACTTC	CASSQDEGSISYEQYF
TRBD2	TRBV6-5	few	TRBJ2-3	TGTGCCAGCAGTTCGTCCCAACAACTACTAGCGGGGCTAACAGATACGCAGTATTTT	CASSSSQQLLAGLTDTQYF
NA	TRBV5-1	NA	TRBJ2-3	TGCGCCAGCAGCTTGGACAGGTATACGCAGTATTTT	CASSLDRYTQYF
NA	TRBV7-2	NA	TRBJ2-5	TGTGCCAGCAGCACCTGGGGGCCGGAGACCCAGTACTTC	CASSTWGPETQYF
NA	TRBV28	few	TRBJ1-1	TGTGCCAGCAACCTGAAGAACAGCTTATTTGAAGCTTTCTTT	CASNLKNSLFEAFF
TRBD2	TRBV20-1	few	TRBJ2-5	TGCAGTGCTAGATCTTTGGGACTAGCGGGGAAAGAGCAGTACTTC	CSARSLGLAGKEQYF
NA	TRBV6-2/TRBV6-3	NA	TRBJ1-1	TGTGCCAGCAGTTACTCGGGTAAGGGCTACACTGAAGCTTTCTTT	CASSYSGKGYTEAFF
NA	TRBV9	few	TRBJ2-5	TGTGCCAGCAGCCTTGATGGGGGGACCCAGTACTTC	CASSLDGGTQYF
TRBD1	TRBV7-3	once	TRBJ2-3	TGTGCCAGCAGCTATACAGGGGGCTTTTTAGATACGCAGTATTTT	CASSYTGGFLDTQYF
TRBD1	TRBV29-1	many	TRBJ2-5	TGCAGCGTTCTGACAGGGTACCAAGAGACCCAGTACTTC	CSVLTGYQETQYF
TRBD1	TRBV5-1	NA	TRBJ1-4	TGCGCCGGCAGCCGAGATACAGGGGGTGGAGAAAAACTGTTTTTT	CAGSRDTGGGEKLFF
TRBD1	TRBV30	NA	TRBJ1-5	TGTGCCTGGAGTGTAGACAGGGGGAGGCATCAGCCCCAGCATTTT	CAWSVDRGRHQPQHF
NA	TRBV3-1	NA	TRBJ2-1	TGTGCCAGCAGCCAAGGGGCCCTAAACTACAATGAGCAGTTCTTC	CASSQGALNYNEQFF
NA	TRBV20-1	NA	TRBJ2-4	TGCAGTGCTAGTTACGGCCTAGCCAAAAACATTCAGTACTTC	CSASYGLAKNIQYF
TRBD2	TRBV9	NA	TRBJ2-1	TGTGCCAGCAGCGACGGACTAGCCACCTTCAATGAGCAGTTCTTC	CASSDGLATFNEQFF
NA	TRBV12-3/TRBV12-4	few	TRBJ1-6	TGTGCCAGCAGTTTAGCCAGGACCCATTCACCCCTCCACTTT	CASSLARTHSPLHF
NA	TRBV20-1	few	TRBJ2-1	TGCAGTGCTGCGACTAGTACAGGAGTCAATGAGCAGTTCTTC	CSAATSTGVNEQFF
NA	TRBV7-2	few	TRBJ2-7	TGTGCCAGCAGCTTAGGCAGGGCTCCCGAGCAGTACTTC	CASSLGRAPEQYF
NA	TRBV3-1	NA	TRBJ2-7	TGTGCCAGCAGCCAAGAGGTTCGCGAGCAGTACTTC	CASSQEVREQYF
NA	TRBV10-3	NA	TRBJ2-3	TGTGCCATCAGTCCAGGACAGTCGTCTAGCACAGATACGCAGTATTTT	CAISPGQSSSTDTQYF
NA	TRBV7-9	few	TRBJ1-6	TGTGCCAGCAGCTTAGAGTCGGGTCTGGCATCACCCCTCCACTTT	CASSLESGLASPLHF
NA	TRBV6-5	NA	TRBJ2-1	TGTGCCAGCAGCCCCGGAGGAGGGGAAGATGAGCAGTTCTTC	CASSPGGGEDEQFF
NA	TRBV5-1	NA	TRBJ1-2	TGCGCCAGCAGCTTGGCAGGGGACTATGGAGGCTACACCTTC	CASSLAGDYGGYTF
NA	TRBV10-2	NA	TRBJ1-5	TGCGCCAGCAGTGAACGTCAGGGGATTCAGCCCCAGCATTTT	CASSERQGIQPQHF
NA	TRBV4-1	NA	TRBJ1-1	TGCGCCAGCAGCCAACGGATTGGCAGCCTGAACACTGAAGCTTTCTTT	CASSQRIGSLNTEAFF
NA	TRBV5-1	few	TRBJ1-2	TGCGCCAGCAGCTTCCGTCATACAAGGGATGGCTACACCTTC	CASSFRHTRDGYTF
TRBD1	TRBV7-2	NA	TRBJ2-5	TGTGCCAGCAGCTTATGGGGACACAGGGGGCGCTCGGGGGAGACCCAGTACTTC	CASSLWGHRGRSGETQYF
TRBD2	TRBV6-1	NA	TRBJ2-3	TGTGCCAGCAGCGGAACCTCTAGCGGGGGGGCCCAAGATACGCAGTATTTT	CASSGTSSGGAQDTQYF
TRBD2	TRBV20-1	few	TRBJ2-1	TGCAGTGCTAGAAACGGCGGGAGAGAGCAGTTCTTC	CSARNGGREQFF
NA	TRBV19	few	TRBJ1-4	TGTGCCAGTAGTATTAGTGTCAGCTCTAATGAAAAACTGTTTTTT	CASSISVSSNEKLFF
NA	TRBV29-1	NA	TRBJ2-6	TGCAGCGTTCACAGGTTCTCTGGGGCCAACGTCCTGACTTTC	CSVHRFSGANVLTF
TRBD1	TRBV5-6	few	TRBJ2-7	TGTGCCAGCAGCTTCGGGACAGGGGAGGGTATCGAGCAGTACTTC	CASSFGTGEGIEQYF
TRBD2	TRBV5-1	NA	TRBJ2-3	TGCGCCAGCAGCTTGGGAGATAGCGGGGGGCGCGCAGATACGCAGTATTTT	CASSLGDSGGRADTQYF
NA	TRBV28	NA	TRBJ2-7	TGTGCCAGCAGGACTAGCTCCTACGAGCAGTACTTC	CASRTSSYEQYF
NA	TRBV2	NA	TRBJ1-2	TGTGCCAGCAGTGAAGACAGTCGCTATGGCTACACCTTC	CASSEDSRYGYTF
NA	TRBV9	once	TRBJ2-1	TGTGCCAGCAGCGCCCACACTACGAGCTCCTACAATGAGCAGTTCTTC	CASSAHTTSSYNEQFF
TRBD2	TRBV20-1	NA	TRBJ2-5	TGCAGTGCTTTGGGACTAGCGGCCCCCGAGACCCAGTACTTC	CSALGLAAPETQYF
NA	TRBV5-6	few	TRBJ2-7	TGTGCCAGCAGCTTAGAGACAGCTCCAATCTACGAGCAGTACTTC	CASSLETAPIYEQYF
NA	TRBV29-1	NA	TRBJ1-3	TGCAGCGTCCAAGTTGCTGGAAACACCATATATTTT	CSVQVAGNTIYF
TRBD2	TRBV4-2	NA	TRBJ2-7	TGTGCCAGCAGCCAATCTCAACGGGGGGTCTACGAGCAGTACTTC	CASSQSQRGVYEQYF
TRBD1	TRBV28	NA	TRBJ2-5	TGTGCCAGCAGTTATACAGGGGGGCGGTTCCGGGAGACCCAGTACTTC	CASSYTGGRFRETQYF
NA	TRBV28	few	TRBJ1-6	TGTGCCAGCGCTTATAATTCACCCCTCCACTTT	CASAYNSPLHF
NA	TRBV9	few	TRBJ2-3	TGTGCCAGCAGCGTAAATACAGGGTTTCAATCAGATACGCAGTATTTT	CASSVNTGFQSDTQYF